This T cell receptor (beta chain) derives from a study of cytomegalovirus exposure and HLA in healthy donors (dated by TCRdb to the late 2010s). About the full investigation: In an earlier analysis of around 540 of the donors, 250 to 350 Gb of sequence data and approximately 120 million unique TCR beta sequences from 150 million to 200 million T cells were reported. An early release covering just under 650 HLA-typed donors comprised approximately 290 gigabases of sequencing data and tens of millions of unique TCR sequences. Of the 300 to 400 genotyped donors, 65% to 90% fell in the genetic ancestry cluster associated with self-reported Caucasian donors. The study aimed to test whether cataloging public T cell receptors could reveal signatures of past pathogen exposure. The study used immunosequencing to profile the T cell repertoires of 666 subjects and linked those repertoires to cytomegalovirus serostatus. Along with the roughly 670-subject first cohort, a separate validation cohort of over a hundred different subjects was used. To predict cytomegalovirus infection status, the study combined high-throughput TCR immunosequencing, statistical association of individual TCRs with disease status, and machine learning. To study patterns of TCR occurrence, a later analysis re-analyzed previously published TCR beta repertoires from around 670 donors and added high-resolution HLA genotyping. Rather than drawing on any new phenotypic data, the later analysis identified candidate immune exposures from TCR beta sequences and the way those sequences occurred across donors. In an earlier analysis of around 540 of the donors, high-throughput TCR beta sequencing was used to judge whether each TCR beta V gene segment behaved as functional or pseudogenic. Alongside the repertoire data, information on donor age, sex, ethnicity and CMV serostatus was compiled. A later genetic analysis used genome-wide SNP genotypes for about 65% of the 666 donors, treating that subset as a discovery cohort. Every repertoire in the discovery cohort had been generated on one and the same sequencing platform. Class I and class II HLA loci were covered by the typing at four-digit resolution. Typing coverage differed by locus: A, B, C, DRB1 and DQB1 were typed in roughly 629-640 donors, DQA1 in about 500, DPA1 in some 600, and DPB1 in just under 490. About five DR-DQ haplotypes were treated as single units for association and clustering because of strong linkage in the cohort. Across 398 genotyped donors of the cohort, an average of roughly 200,000 unique TCR beta nucleotide sequences per donor were sequenced, and about a sixth of those sequences were non-productive.

Library creation used the immunoSEQ multiplex PCR assay. A mixture of 60 forward primers for TCR Vbeta segments and 13 reverse primers for TCR Jbeta segments was used in the multiplex PCR. The CDR3 region of rearranged TCR beta genes was amplified from genomic DNA by a multiplex PCR assay. The amplified TCR beta libraries were sequenced on the Illumina HiSeq System as 87-base-pair reads. The authors' analysis ran thus. A later analysis counted about 80 million unique TCR beta chains across the 550 to 800 repertoires, and 10 million to 12 million of these chains were shared by at least two donors. A nearest-neighbor algorithm error-corrected the raw reads and collapsed the reads into unique sequences, merging closely related sequences to remove PCR and sequencing errors. V, D and J gene segments were assigned by aligning CDR3 sequences to IMGT reference sequences. For a sequence to be retained, at least a six-nucleotide match to both a V gene segment and a J gene segment was required. Rearrangements were classified as productive when the CDR3 lacked stop codons and remained in frame with V and J, and all other rearrangements were classified as non-productive. Following IMGT convention, CDR3 was defined as the stretch from the second conserved V-encoded cysteine to the conserved J-encoded phenylalanine. Sequences without an unambiguous match to a single V gene segment were excluded from the earlier analysis of about 600 of the donors. An earlier analysis of a few hundred of the donors called V segments functional above 56.7% productive rearrangements and segregating when the between-donor standard deviation exceeded 5%. To diagnose cytomegalovirus status from the catalog of TCR beta chain sequences, a statistical classification framework was built. In a later analysis, TCR nucleotide sequences were compared against IMGT/GENE-DB human TR gene sequences so that V and J genes could be assigned. A later analysis assigned CDR3 sequences and most-parsimonious VDJ recombination scenarios with the TCRdist pipeline. A later analysis defined each TCR beta chain by its CDR3 amino acid sequence plus V-gene family, and excluded reads lacking a unique V-gene family. As a way to deal with suspected cross-contamination and a sequencing artifact, a later analysis dropped 500 to 700 nucleotide sequences that were highly shared and had low generation probability. For each public chain, a later analysis derived a clonal expansion index from normalized ranks of inferred template counts within each repertoire. A later analysis computed generation probabilities with a VDJ recombination model fitted to out-of-frame rearrangements, and checked the results against IGoR. A later analysis scored TCR-TCR, TCR-HLA and TCR-CMV co-occurrence with hypergeometric tests, applying a repertoire-size bias correction to TCR pairs. In a later analysis, false discovery rates were estimated by permuting HLA or CMV assignments 20 times. In a later analysis, co-occurring TCRs were grouped using DBSCAN, with TCRdist sequence similarity added in when clustering inside HLA-allele-positive subsets. Co-occurrence clustering excluded repertoires with fewer than 30,000 or more than 120,000 public chains, plus five with anomalous nucleotide sharing. In its TCRdb copy, this immuneACCESS table keeps in-frame sequences only and misses some clones. Where compared with another copy, unresolved V genes explain less than half of these, and the others have no known cause. V, J and clone size derive from that table, while D and trimming were established from the DNA sequence. The table for this sample shows about 140,000 clones. The top ten clonotypes cover 2.2% of the sample.

What the research found in general, with its limitations: In this cohort, only TCR beta chains were sequenced, and detectable features were limited by the absence of alpha or paired-chain data. An association between a missense DCLRE1C variant and V-gene and J-gene trimming of TCR beta chains was found in a later genetic analysis and replicated in an independent cohort. The 87-base-pair reads could not distinguish some IMGT-functional V segments, including TRBV6-2 and TRBV6-3, so those segments were excluded. The only immune exposure information available for the cohort was CMV serostatus. A later analysis associated about 17,000 TCR beta sequences with specific HLA alleles at a false discovery rate of 0.05. According to a later analysis, TCR association rates differed among HLA loci, with DRB1 alleles showing the most associated TCRs and HLA-C alleles showing the fewest. The presence/absence analyses assumed that sequencing depth was roughly uniform across donors, and that assumption may not be true. Assigning TCR associations to individual alleles was difficult when HLA alleles, especially DR and DQ, strongly co-occurred. The study listed 164 TCR beta chains as associated with cytomegalovirus. A later analysis reported that several top co-occurrence clusters appeared linked to parvovirus B19, influenza, CMV and Epstein-Barr virus. HLA typing was unavailable for some donors at each locus, so association tests used only the typed subset. Linkage disequilibrium might explain the correlated functional status among segregating V segments, but an unknown experimental factor could not be ruled out. Broadly in line with IMGT annotations, most TCR beta V segments showed up in productive rearrangements about 87% or about 30% of the time in an earlier analysis of several hundred of the donors. Because counts were too low, roughly 17 rarely observed V segments, including chromosome 9 orphons, were left out of the earlier analysis of 587 of the donors. A cluster of highly shared sequence variants was judged likely to represent a technical artifact of the sequencing pipeline. The classifier was reported to diagnose cytomegalovirus status with high specificity and sensitivity in both the original and validation cohorts. A further reported finding was that TCR beta sequences accurately predicted the HLA-A and HLA-B alleles for most subjects in the first cohort. Across donors, most TCR sequences were observed very rarely, whereas some public TCRs were present in many individuals. Most CMV-associated TCR beta chains appeared to be HLA-restricted in a later analysis, and the HLA associations seemed to be driven largely by CMV exposure. A few of the identified cytomegalovirus-associated TCR beta chains were confirmed in vitro to be specific for cytomegalovirus antigens. A later genetic analysis reported fewer N-insertions in productive TCRs among donors in an Asian-associated ancestry cluster than the approximately 670-donor mean. In a later analysis, HLA-associated TCR beta chains showed more clonal expansion and lower generation probabilities than non-associated chains that were equally common. The authors suggested that the approach could potentially be generalized to other disease states and immunological phenotypes.

Comment on this clone: Its antigen is not yet known.

The CDR3 measures 16 amino acids from cysteine to phenylalanine. Only the CDR3 region is kept as DNA, spanning 48 bases read in frame from base 1. The CDR1 and CDR2 encoded by the germline V gene are MGHRA and YSYEKL. Clipping removes 0 bases from V and 7 bases from J, with 9 as the unmatched junction base count. The cohort comprised approximately 700 healthy bone marrow donors. At the time of sampling, every cohort member was nominally healthy, though immune exposures that went unrecorded were likely present. The donor tested CMV seronegative, placing the donor among the roughly 350 seronegative members of the cohort. Every donor gave a peripheral blood sample, and the peripheral blood mononuclear cells from that sample were used for TCR beta sequencing. The Qiagen DNeasy Blood Extraction Kit was used to extract genomic DNA from the blood cell samples.

This clonotype was sampled from a woman between 18 and 29 years old in good health and CMV-seronegative. Rearrangement joined TRBV4-1 to TRBJ1-5; TRBD1 lines up with 7 middle nucleotides. Sequencing input: PBMCs. The nucleotides are TGCGCCAGCAGCCAAGATATCAGGGCAGGGGGGCAGCCCCAGCATTTT. Translated, it gives CASSQDIRAGGQPQHF.